Presented here are 17 T cell receptor beta chains from one specimen sequenced in a study of T cell responses to AZD1222 COVID-19 vaccine. The method was immunoSEQ multiplex PCR; TCRdb's version includes in-frame clones alone and lacks a portion of them. Among fewer than 300,000 clones listed, over 85% were seen once. This specimen consisted of peripheral blood, obtained on day 0 of AZD1222 vaccination. These receptors were obtained from an adult in good health.

This chain uses TRBV7-9 with TRBJ1-3, with TRBD1 matching 9 bases. V was clipped by 6 bases and J by 2 bases; unmatched bases: 11. The CDR3 length is 17 residues. Germline CDR1 is SEHNR and CDR2 is FQNEAQ (reference sequence). CDR3 amino acids: CASRGGTGFLAGNTIYF. CDR3 bases: TGTGCCAGCAGAGGAGGGACAGGGTTTTTGGCTGGAAACACCATATATTTT.

The chain uses TRBV10-1 and TRBJ1-4; no clear D. The germline gives CDR1 WNHNN, CDR2 SYGVQD (reference sequence). The CDR3 loop spans 12 amino acids. V shed 3 bases and J shed 5 bases, with 4 bases lying between them. The CDR3 DNA follows: TGCGCCAGCAGTGACGGGAATGAAAAACTGTTTTTT. This gives the protein CASSDGNEKLFF.

This sequence joins TRBV5-6 and TRBJ2-7; D remains unclear. Trimming took off 2 bases at V and 0 bases at J, with 6 bases between the two ends. This CDR3 spans 13 amino acids. Germline lookup yields CDR1 SGHDT and CDR2 YYEEEE. The CDR3 loop reads CASSLGSSYEQYF. Here the CDR3 DNA reads TGTGCCAGCAGCTTAGGCAGCTCCTACGAGCAGTACTTC.

Details on this clone: Sequence at one end of the junction differs from germline and may be a read error. The V and J genes are TRBV3-1 (or the pseudogene TRBV3-2) and TRBJ1-3; D remains ambiguous. Germline values: CDR1 LGHDT, CDR2 YNNKEL (reference sequence). The CDR3 is 12 amino acids. As DNA, the CDR3 is TGTGCCAGTAGCCAAGTTACAAACACCATATATTTT. It translates to CASSQVTNTIYF.

This clone was seen a single time. The chain employs TRBV4-2 and TRBJ1-4; TRBD1 agrees at 9 bases. The CDR3 totals 19 residues. With V trimmed by 1 base and J by 1 base, 10 bases remained unmatched. Germline V gene sequence: CDR1 LGHNA, CDR2 YNFKEQ. DNA of the CDR3: TGTGCCAGCAGCCAAGCAGTTTTCCGGGACAGGGTAACTAATGAAAAACTGTTTTTT. It codes for CASSQAVFRDRVTNEKLFF.

This chain uses TRBV3-1 (or the pseudogene TRBV3-2) with TRBJ1-4; D may be TRBD1 (5 bases). Germline CDR1 and CDR2: LGHDT and YNNKEL (reference sequence). This CDR3 comprises 15 residues. V dropped 2 bases and J dropped 7 bases, with 14 bases sitting between them. The CDR3 loop reads CASSQWDGGGEKLFF. The CDR3 DNA reads as TGTGCCAGCAGCCAATGGGACGGGGGAGGTGAAAAACTGTTTTTT.

The chain combines TRBV27 with TRBJ2-5; 9 positions agree with TRBD1. The CDR3 is 14 amino acids. V lost 5 bases, J lost 4 bases, and 5 bases stayed unmatched. Germline V CDR1 and CDR2: MNHEY, SMNVEV (reference sequence). CDR3 DNA sequence: TGTGCCAGCAGTCCATGGGACAGGGTAGAGACCCAGTACTTC. Amino acids: CASSPWDRVETQYF.

The genes are TRBV7-9 and TRBJ2-1; 11 bases fit TRBD2. The ends lost 4 bases at V and 10 bases at J; junction bases unmatched: 6. CDR3 length: 14 amino acids. Germline CDR1 and CDR2: SEHNR and FQNEAQ (reference sequence). The CDR3 DNA sequence: TGTGCCAGCAGCTCGGGACTAGCGGTACCCGAGCAGTTCTTC. Residues: CASSSGLAVPEQFF.

V gene TRBV2 combines with J gene TRBJ2-7, with 13 bases lining up with TRBD2. The CDR3 spans 13 residues. Trimming cost V 7 bases and J 7 bases; bases outside gene matches: 4. Germline CDR1 reads SNHLY; CDR2 reads FYNNEI. The CDR3 region is CASKRLAGGEQYF. The CDR3 nucleotides are TGTGCCAGCAAACGACTAGCGGGAGGTGAGCAGTACTTC.

The V gene is TRBV7-9, the J gene TRBJ2-2, with D uncertain. Germline CDR1 and CDR2: SEHNR and FQNEAQ (reference sequence). V was pared by 5 bases and J by 3 bases, with 10 bases between. The CDR3 covers 14 residues. CDR3 amino acids: CASSTLTHTGELFF. The CDR3 DNA is TGTGCCAGCAGCACCCTGACCCACACCGGGGAGCTGTTTTTT. Using reference TRBV7-9 and TRBJ2-2 for the parts outside the CDR3, the full variable domain is DTGVSQNPRHKITKRGQNVTFRCDPISEHNRLYWYRQTLGQGPEFLTYFQNEAQLEKSRLLSDRFSAERPKGSFSTLEIQRTEQGDSAMYLCASSTLTHTGELFFGEGSRLTVL.

The V call is TRBV9, the J call TRBJ2-1; no clear D gene. V was clipped by 0 bases and J by 7 bases, with 8 bases between them. Germline values: CDR1 SGDLS, CDR2 YYNGEE. This CDR3 has 13 residues. The CDR3: CASSVDVGNEQFF. CDR3 nucleotides: TGTGCCAGCAGCGTAGATGTCGGGAATGAGCAGTTCTTC.

This clone has a handful of counts. The gene calls are TRBV4-2 and TRBJ1-3, with TRBD1 matching 9 bases. Trimming at V came to 4 bases and at J to 4 bases, leaving 11 bases not matched to a gene. The CDR3 is 17 amino acids. CDR1 LGHNA and CDR2 YNFKEQ come from the germline V gene. The CDR3: CASSLPGQGKSGNTIYF. The CDR3 DNA reads TGTGCCAGCAGCCTTCCGGGACAGGGAAAGTCCGGAAACACCATATATTTT.

V and J are TRBV6-5 and TRBJ1-6; 8 bases are a match to TRBD1. The CDR3 totals 14 residues. J was trimmed by 8 bases and V by 6 bases; bases with no gene match: 6. Germline CDR1 and CDR2: MNHEY and SVGAGI. CDR3 in DNA: TGTGCCAGCAGGAGCCAGGGGGCGTATTCACCCCTCCACTTT. Translated, it gives CASRSQGAYSPLHF.

The chain joins TRBV5-1 to TRBJ2-3; 12 bases fit TRBD2. The CDR3 length is 17 residues. CDR1 is SGHRS and CDR2 is YFSETQ in the germline V gene. V trimming: 4 bases; J trimming: 5 bases; junction bases outside the gene matches: 11. The CDR3 here is CASSLAGGPRFIDTQYF. Here the CDR3 DNA reads TGCGCCAGCAGCCTAGCGGGGGGGCCGAGGTTTATAGATACGCAGTATTTT.

In this sample, this clone turned up once. The chain links TRBV15 to TRBJ1-4; D might be TRBD1 (5 bases). CDR3 length equals 14 residues. From germline, CDR1 is LNHNV and CDR2 YYDKDF (reference sequence). Between the trimmed V and J ends, which lost 0 bases and 4 bases, there was a span of 6 bases. In DNA, the CDR3 is TGTGCCACCAGCAGAGATCAGGGTAATGAAAAACTGTTTTTT. Translated, it gives CATSRDQGNEKLFF.

The CDR3 sequence is CASSFPDTEAFF. In DNA form, the CDR3 reads TGTGCCAGCAGTTTCCCTGACACTGAAGCTTTCTTT. The chain carries TRBV12-3 or TRBV12-4 and TRBJ1-1; D is unclear. This CDR3 spans 12 amino acids. V lost 3 bases and J lost 3, with 5 bases in between.

CDR3 amino acids: CASSLTSGGAGEQFF. The CDR3 DNA sequence: TGTGCCAGCAGCCTGACTAGCGGGGGGGCCGGTGAGCAGTTCTTC. This chain links TRBV6-2 or TRBV6-3 with TRBJ2-1; TRBD2 matches 14 bases. This CDR3 comprises 15 residues. CDR1 and CDR2 (germline): MNHEY, SVGEGT. V was clipped by 6 bases and J by 9 bases; unmatched bases: 7.